Ten or more counts support the clone carrying this TCR beta chain. Its antigen is undetermined. The data originate from a study of T cells in Graves' hyperthyroidism and ophthalmopathy. General observations from the study: Ophthalmopathy stood apart from stable hyperthyroidism in a 13 V-J model.

The CDR3 has 15 amino acids. V was clipped by 6 bases and J by 4 bases; unmatched bases: 11. CDR1 is SGHRS, CDR2 YFSETQ, per germline. Amplification of TCR beta CDR3 regions was performed using RNA transcripts as template. HTBI primers were employed in a first-round RT-PCR of the TCR CDR3. One entry per CDR3 protein, called by TCRdb with MiXCR from the multiplex PCR reads. Of 96,000 or so distinct CDR3 sequences listed, 51% are singletons. The chain has TRBV5-1 and TRBJ2-5; 8 nucleotides align to TRBD2. Sequenced sample: blood. The origin of this receptor is a middle-aged woman with Graves' hyperthyroidism. The CDR3 bases are TGCGCCAGCACTCTGACAGCGGGAGTGGGAGAGACCCAGTACTTC. As protein: CASTLTAGVGETQYF.